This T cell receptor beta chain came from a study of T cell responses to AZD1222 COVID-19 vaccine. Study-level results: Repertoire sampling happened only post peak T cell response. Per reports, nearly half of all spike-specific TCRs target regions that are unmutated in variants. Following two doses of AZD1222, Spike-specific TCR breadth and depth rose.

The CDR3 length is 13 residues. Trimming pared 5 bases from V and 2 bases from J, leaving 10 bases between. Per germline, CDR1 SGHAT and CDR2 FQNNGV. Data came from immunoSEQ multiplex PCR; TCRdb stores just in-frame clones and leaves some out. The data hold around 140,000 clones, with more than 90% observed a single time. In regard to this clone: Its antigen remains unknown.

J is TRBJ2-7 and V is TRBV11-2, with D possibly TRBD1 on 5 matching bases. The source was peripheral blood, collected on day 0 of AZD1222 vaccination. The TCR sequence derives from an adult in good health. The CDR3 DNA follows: TGTGCCAGCAGCCCGGACAACACCTACGAGCAGTACTTC. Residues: CASSPDNTYEQYF. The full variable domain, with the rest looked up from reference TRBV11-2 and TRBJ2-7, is EAGVAQSPRYKIIEKRQSVAFWCNPISGHATLYWYQQILGQGPKLLIQFQNNGVVDDSQLPKDRFSAERLKGVDSTLKIQPAKLEDSAVYLCASSPDNTYEQYFGPGTRLTVT.